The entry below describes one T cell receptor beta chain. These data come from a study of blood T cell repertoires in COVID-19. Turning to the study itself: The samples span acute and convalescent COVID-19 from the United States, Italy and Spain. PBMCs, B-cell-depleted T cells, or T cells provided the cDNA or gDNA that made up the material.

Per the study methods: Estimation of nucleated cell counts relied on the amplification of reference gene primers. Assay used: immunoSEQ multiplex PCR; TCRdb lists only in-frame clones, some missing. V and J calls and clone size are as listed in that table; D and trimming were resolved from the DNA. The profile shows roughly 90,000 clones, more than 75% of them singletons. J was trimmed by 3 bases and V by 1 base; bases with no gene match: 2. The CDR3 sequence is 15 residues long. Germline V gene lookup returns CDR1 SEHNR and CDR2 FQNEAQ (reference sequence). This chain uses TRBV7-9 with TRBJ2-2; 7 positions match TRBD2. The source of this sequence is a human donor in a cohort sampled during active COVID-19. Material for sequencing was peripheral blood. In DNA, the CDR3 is TGTGCCAGCAGCTTAGTTGCGGGGGACACCGGGGAGCTGTTTTTT. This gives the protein CASSLVAGDTGELFF. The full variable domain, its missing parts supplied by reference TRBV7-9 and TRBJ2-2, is DTGVSQNPRHKITKRGQNVTFRCDPISEHNRLYWYRQTLGQGPEFLTYFQNEAQLEKSRLLSDRFSAERPKGSFSTLEIQRTEQGDSAMYLCASSLVAGDTGELFFGEGSRLTVL.